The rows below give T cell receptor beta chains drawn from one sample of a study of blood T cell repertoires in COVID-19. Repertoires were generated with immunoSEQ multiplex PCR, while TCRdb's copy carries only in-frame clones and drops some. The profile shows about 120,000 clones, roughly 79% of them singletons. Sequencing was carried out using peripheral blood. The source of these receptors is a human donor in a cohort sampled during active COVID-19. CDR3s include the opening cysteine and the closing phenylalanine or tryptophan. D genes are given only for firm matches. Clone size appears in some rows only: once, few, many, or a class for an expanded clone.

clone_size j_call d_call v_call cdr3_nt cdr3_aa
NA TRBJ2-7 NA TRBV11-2 TGTGCCAGCAGCAAGGACGGGGATTCCTACGAGCAGTACTTC CASSKDGDSYEQYF
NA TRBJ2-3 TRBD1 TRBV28 TGTGCCAGCAGTTTTTGGGGTGGACAGGGGAAGGGGACGCAGTATTTT CASSFWGGQGKGTQYF
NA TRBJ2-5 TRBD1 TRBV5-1 TGCGCCAGCAGCTTGGGCCCGCCGACAGGGTCCCAAGAGACCCAGTACTTC CASSLGPPTGSQETQYF
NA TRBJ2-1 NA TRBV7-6 TGTGCCAGCAGCTCGGGGGTGAACTCCTACAATGAGCAGTTCTTC CASSSGVNSYNEQFF
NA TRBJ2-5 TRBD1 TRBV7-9 TGTGCCAGCAGCTTGACAGGGGGCCGATTGGAGACCCAGTACTTC CASSLTGGRLETQYF
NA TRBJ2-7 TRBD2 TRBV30 TGTGCCTGGAGTGTAAGGGAGGGTTCCTACGAGCAGTACTTC CAWSVREGSYEQYF
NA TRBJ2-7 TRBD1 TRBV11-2 TGTGCCAGCAGCTTGGGGACAGGGGACCGCTCCTACGAGCAGTACTTC CASSLGTGDRSYEQYF
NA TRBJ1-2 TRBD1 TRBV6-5 TGTGCCAGCAGTTACACAGGGGTCTATGGCTACACCTTC CASSYTGVYGYTF
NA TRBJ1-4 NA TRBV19 TGTGCCAGTAGTATCTCTGAGGAAAAACTGTTTTTT CASSISEEKLFF
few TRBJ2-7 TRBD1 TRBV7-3 TGTGCCAGCAGCCGCAACGGACAGGCTCGGGGCGAGCAGTACTTC CASSRNGQARGEQYF
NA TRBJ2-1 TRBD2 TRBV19 TGTGCCAGTAGTCCAAGGACTAGCGGGGGGGCGGGCTACAATGAGCAGTTCTTC CASSPRTSGGAGYNEQFF
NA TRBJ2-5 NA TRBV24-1 TGTGCCACCAACCTTAGCGGTCAAGAGACCCAGTACTTC CATNLSGQETQYF
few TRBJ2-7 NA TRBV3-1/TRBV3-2 TGTGCCAGCAGCACCGGGCCGGCGGGCTCGACCTACGAGCAGTACTTC CASSTGPAGSTYEQYF
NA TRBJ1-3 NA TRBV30 TGTGCCTGGAGACAGACCTACTCTGGAAACACCATATATTTT CAWRQTYSGNTIYF
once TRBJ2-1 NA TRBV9 TGTGCCAGCAGCGTAACGTCGGGGGTCACCTACAATGAGCAGTTCTTC CASSVTSGVTYNEQFF
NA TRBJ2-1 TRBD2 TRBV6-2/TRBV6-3 TGTGCCAGCAGTTCGGGGACTAGCTCCGGCAATGAGCAGTTCTTC CASSSGTSSGNEQFF
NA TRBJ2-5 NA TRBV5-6 TGTGCCAGCAGCTTGAGAGGCGGCGAGACCCAGTACTTC CASSLRGGETQYF
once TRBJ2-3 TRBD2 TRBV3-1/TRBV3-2 TGTGCCAGCAGCCAAGATACGCTAGCGGGGAACACAGATACGCAGTATTTT CASSQDTLAGNTDTQYF
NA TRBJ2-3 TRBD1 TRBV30 TGTGCCTGGAGGCGGGACAGGGGGCTCCTTATTAGCACAGATACGCAGTATTTT CAWRRDRGLLISTDTQYF
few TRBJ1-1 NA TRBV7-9 TGTGCCAGCAGCCCACTGACACAGGGACTGAACACTGAAGCTTTCTTT CASSPLTQGLNTEAFF
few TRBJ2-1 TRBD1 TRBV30 TGTGCCTGGAGTCTCGGGACAGGGGGAAATGAGCAGTTCTTC CAWSLGTGGNEQFF
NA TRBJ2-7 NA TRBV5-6 TGTGCCAGCAGCCCTTTTAAGGAGGAGCAGTACTTC CASSPFKEEQYF
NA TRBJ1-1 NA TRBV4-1 TGCGCCAGCAGCCAAGCGTACAGGGTCATGAACACTGAAGCTTTCTTT CASSQAYRVMNTEAFF
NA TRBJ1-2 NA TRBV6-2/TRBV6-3 TGTGCCAGCAGTTTCACCGGGGGTCTTAACTATGGCTACACCTTC CASSFTGGLNYGYTF
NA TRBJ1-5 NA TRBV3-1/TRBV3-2 TGTGCCAGCAGCCAAGCTAGGGGGCCCCAGCATTTT CASSQARGPQHF
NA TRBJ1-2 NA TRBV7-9 TGTGCCAGCAGCTTAGCCAGCAGGCCCTTTAATGGCTACACCTTC CASSLASRPFNGYTF
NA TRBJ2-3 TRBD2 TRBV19 TGTGCCAGTAGTAAGGGGACTAGCGGGATTCCAGCAGATACGCAGTATTTT CASSKGTSGIPADTQYF
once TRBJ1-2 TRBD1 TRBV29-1 TGCAGCGGGGGACAGACTAACTATGGCTACACCTTC CSGGQTNYGYTF
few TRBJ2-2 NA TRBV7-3 TGTGCCAGCAGCTTACATAGCACCTCGAACACCGGGGAGCTGTTTTTT CASSLHSTSNTGELFF
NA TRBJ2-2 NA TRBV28 TGTGCCAGCAGTTTATTGGGGCCTGGACAGATGAAACTGTTTTTT CASSLLGPGQMKLFF
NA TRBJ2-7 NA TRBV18 TGTGCCAGCTCGCGCGAGTTGTACGAGCAGTACTTC CASSRELYEQYF
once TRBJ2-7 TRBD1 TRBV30 TGTGCCTGGAGTGTATTGGACAGGGGCTACGAGCAGTACTTC CAWSVLDRGYEQYF
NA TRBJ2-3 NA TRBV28 TGTGCCAGCAGTTCAGCGGGCGGGGCAGATACGCAGTATTTT CASSSAGGADTQYF
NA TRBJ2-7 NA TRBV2 TGTGCCAGCAGTGCCGGGACTGCCCCCTACGAGCAGTACTTC CASSAGTAPYEQYF
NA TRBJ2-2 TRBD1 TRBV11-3 TGTGCCAGCAGCCCCCTGACAGGGGACACCGGGGAGCTGTTTTTT CASSPLTGDTGELFF
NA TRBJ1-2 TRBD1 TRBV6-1 TGTGCCAGCAGTGAAGCGGCAGGGGGTGATGGCTACACCTTC CASSEAAGGDGYTF
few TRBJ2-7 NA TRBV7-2 TGTGCCAGCAGCTTAGATACAGTCAGGTGGGAGCAGTACTTC CASSLDTVRWEQYF
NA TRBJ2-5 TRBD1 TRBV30 TGTGCCTGTTTACCGGGACAGGGGGCACGAGAGACCCAGTACTTC CACLPGQGARETQYF
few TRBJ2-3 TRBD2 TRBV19 TGTGCCAGTAGTCCCAGTTGGAGTAGCGGGGGGGCCGCAGATACGCAGTATTTT CASSPSWSSGGAADTQYF
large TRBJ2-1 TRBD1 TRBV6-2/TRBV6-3 TGTGCCAGCAGCCCCGGGACAGGATACAATGAGCAGTTCTTC CASSPGTGYNEQFF
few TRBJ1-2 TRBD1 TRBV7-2 TGTGCCAGCAGCTTACTCCCCGGGACAGGGGTATATGGCTACACCTTC CASSLLPGTGVYGYTF
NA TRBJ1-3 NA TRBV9 TGTGCCAGCAGCGTAGGAGACCAGGCTCTCGGAAACACCATATATTTT CASSVGDQALGNTIYF
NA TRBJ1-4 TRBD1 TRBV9 TGTGCCAGCAGCGTACGACAGGGGACTAATGAAAAACTGTTTTTT CASSVRQGTNEKLFF
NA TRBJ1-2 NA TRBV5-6 TGTGCCAGCAGCAGGAGCGGGACCTATGGCTACACCTTC CASSRSGTYGYTF
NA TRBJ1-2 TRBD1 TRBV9 TGTGCCAGCAGGTCCGACAGGGCAGATTGGGGCTACACCTTC CASRSDRADWGYTF
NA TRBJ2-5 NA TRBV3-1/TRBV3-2 TGTGCCAGCAGCCAAGTGAGACACTCCCAAGAGACCCAGTACTTC CASSQVRHSQETQYF
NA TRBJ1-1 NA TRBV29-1 TGCAGCGCCGCATCCTTCGGGAACACTGAAGCTTTCTTT CSAASFGNTEAFF
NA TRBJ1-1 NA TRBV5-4 TGTGCCAGCAGCCCAATAGGAGGACGAAACACTGAAGCTTTCTTT CASSPIGGRNTEAFF
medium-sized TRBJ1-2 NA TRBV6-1 TGTGCCAGCAGTGAAATGGTAGCCGCGTACTATGGCTACACCTTC CASSEMVAAYYGYTF
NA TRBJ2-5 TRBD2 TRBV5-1 TGCGCCAGCAGCCCGGGGGGAGAGACCCAGTACTTC CASSPGGETQYF
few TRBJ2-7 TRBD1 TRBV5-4 TGTGCCAGCAGCACTGGACAGGGGGCCTACGAGCAGTACTTC CASSTGQGAYEQYF
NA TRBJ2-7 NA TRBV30 TGTGCCTGGAGAGCCCCAGGGCCAACCTACGAGCAGTACTTC CAWRAPGPTYEQYF
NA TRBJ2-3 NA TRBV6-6 TGTGCCAGCAGTTATAGGGGGGGCGATACAGATACGCAGTATTTT CASSYRGGDTDTQYF